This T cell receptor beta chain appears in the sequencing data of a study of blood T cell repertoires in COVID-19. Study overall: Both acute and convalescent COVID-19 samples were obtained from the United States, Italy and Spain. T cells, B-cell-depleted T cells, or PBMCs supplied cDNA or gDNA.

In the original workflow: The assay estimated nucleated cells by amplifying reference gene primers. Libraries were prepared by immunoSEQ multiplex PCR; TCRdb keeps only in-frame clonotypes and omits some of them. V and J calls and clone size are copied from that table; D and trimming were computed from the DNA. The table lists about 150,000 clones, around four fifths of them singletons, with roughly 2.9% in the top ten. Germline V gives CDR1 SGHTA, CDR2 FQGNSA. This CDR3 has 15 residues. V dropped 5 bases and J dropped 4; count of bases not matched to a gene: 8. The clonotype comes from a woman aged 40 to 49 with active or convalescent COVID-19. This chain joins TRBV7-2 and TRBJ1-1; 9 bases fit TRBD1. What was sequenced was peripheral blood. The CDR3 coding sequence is TGTGCCAGCAGCCCGGGACAGGGCAAAACCACTGAAGCTTTCTTT. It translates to CASSPGQGKTTEAFF.